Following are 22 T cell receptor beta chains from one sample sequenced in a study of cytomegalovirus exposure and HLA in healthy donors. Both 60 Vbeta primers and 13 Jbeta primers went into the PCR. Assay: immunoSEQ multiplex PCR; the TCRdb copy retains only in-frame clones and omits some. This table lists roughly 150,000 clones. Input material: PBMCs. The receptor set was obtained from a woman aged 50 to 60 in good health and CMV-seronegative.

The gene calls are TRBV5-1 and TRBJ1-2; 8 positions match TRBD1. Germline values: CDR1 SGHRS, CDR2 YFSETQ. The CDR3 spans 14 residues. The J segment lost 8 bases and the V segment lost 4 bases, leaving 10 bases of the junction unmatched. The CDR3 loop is CASSLRTGSRGYTF. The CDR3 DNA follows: TGCGCCAGCAGCCTTCGGACAGGGAGTAGGGGCTACACCTTC. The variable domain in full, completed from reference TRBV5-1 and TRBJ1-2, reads KAGVTQTPRYLIKTRGQQVTLSCSPISGHRSVSWYQQTPGQGLQFLFEYFSETQRNKGNFPGRFSGRQFSNSRSEMNVSTLELGDSALYLCASSLRTGSRGYTFGSGTRLTVV.

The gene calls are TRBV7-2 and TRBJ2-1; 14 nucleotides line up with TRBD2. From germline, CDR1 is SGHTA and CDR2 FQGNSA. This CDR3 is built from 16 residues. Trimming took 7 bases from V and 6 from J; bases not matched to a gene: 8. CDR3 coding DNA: TGTGCCAGCAAACCGGGACTAGCGGGAGACTTCAATGAGCAGTTCTTC. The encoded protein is CASKPGLAGDFNEQFF.

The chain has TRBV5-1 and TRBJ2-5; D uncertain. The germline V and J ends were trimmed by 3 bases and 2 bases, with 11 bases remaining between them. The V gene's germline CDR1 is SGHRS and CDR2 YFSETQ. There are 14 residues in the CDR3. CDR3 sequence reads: CASSWQGAQETQYF. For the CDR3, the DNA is TGCGCCAGCAGCTGGCAAGGAGCTCAAGAGACCCAGTACTTC.

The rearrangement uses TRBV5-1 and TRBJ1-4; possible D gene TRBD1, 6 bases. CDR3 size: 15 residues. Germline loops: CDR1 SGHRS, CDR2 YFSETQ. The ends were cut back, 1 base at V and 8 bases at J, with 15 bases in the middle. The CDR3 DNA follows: TGCGCCAGCAGCTTGACACAGGGTATAGAAGAAAAACTGTTTTTT. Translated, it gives CASSLTQGIEEKLFF.

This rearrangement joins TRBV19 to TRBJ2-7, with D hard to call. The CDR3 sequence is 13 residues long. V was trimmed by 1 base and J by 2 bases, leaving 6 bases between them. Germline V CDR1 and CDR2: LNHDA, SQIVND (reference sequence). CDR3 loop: CASSIGVPYEQYF. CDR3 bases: TGTGCCAGTAGTATAGGAGTGCCCTACGAGCAGTACTTC. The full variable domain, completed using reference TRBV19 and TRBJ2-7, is DGGITQSPKYLFRKEGQNVTLSCEQNLNHDAMYWYRQDPGQGLRLIYYSQIVNDFQKGDIAEGYSVSREKKESFPLTVTSAQKNPTAFYLCASSIGVPYEQYFGPGTRLTVT.

The CDR3 DNA reads TGTGCCAGCAGCTTGAAGGTAGCGGGAGTAGGGGAGACCCAGTACTTC. The encoded protein is CASSLKVAGVGETQYF. The chain couples TRBV5-4 to TRBJ2-5; 9 nucleotides match TRBD2. CDR3 length: 16 amino acids. Unmatched junction bases numbered 9, after V lost 1 base and J lost 5 bases. The germline CDR1 and CDR2 sequences are SGHNT and YYREEE (reference sequence).

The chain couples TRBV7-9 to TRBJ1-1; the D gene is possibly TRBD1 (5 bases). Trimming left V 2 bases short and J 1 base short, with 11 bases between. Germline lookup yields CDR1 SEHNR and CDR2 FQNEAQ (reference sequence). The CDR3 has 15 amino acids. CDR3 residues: CASSLNNRQNTEAFF. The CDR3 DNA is TGTGCCAGCAGCTTAAACAACAGGCAGAACACTGAAGCTTTCTTT. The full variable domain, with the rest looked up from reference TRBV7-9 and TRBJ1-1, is DTGVSQNPRHKITKRGQNVTFRCDPISEHNRLYWYRQTLGQGPEFLTYFQNEAQLEKSRLLSDRFSAERPKGSFSTLEIQRTEQGDSAMYLCASSLNNRQNTEAFFGQGTRLTVV.

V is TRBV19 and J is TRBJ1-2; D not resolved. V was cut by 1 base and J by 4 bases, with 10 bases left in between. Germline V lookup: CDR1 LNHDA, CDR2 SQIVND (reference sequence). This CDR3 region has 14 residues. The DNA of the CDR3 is TGTGCCAGTAGTATAGCTGGTAGTCCCTATGGCTACACCTTC. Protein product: CASSIAGSPYGYTF. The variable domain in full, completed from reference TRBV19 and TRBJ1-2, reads DGGITQSPKYLFRKEGQNVTLSCEQNLNHDAMYWYRQDPGQGLRLIYYSQIVNDFQKGDIAEGYSVSREKKESFPLTVTSAQKNPTAFYLCASSIAGSPYGYTFGSGTRLTVV.

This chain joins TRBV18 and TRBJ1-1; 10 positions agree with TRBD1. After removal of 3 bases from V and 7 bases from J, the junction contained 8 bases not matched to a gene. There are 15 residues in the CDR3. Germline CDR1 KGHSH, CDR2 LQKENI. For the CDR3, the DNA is TGTGCCAGCTCACCGGACCTGACAGGGGGCGTTGAAGCTTTCTTT. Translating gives CASSPDLTGGVEAFF.

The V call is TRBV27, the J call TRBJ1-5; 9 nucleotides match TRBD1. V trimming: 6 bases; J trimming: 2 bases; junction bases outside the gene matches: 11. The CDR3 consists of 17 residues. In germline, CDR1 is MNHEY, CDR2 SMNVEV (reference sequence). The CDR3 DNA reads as TGTGCCAGCAGAGCGGGACAGGGAACTTTTGGCAATCAGCCCCAGCATTTT. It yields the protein CASRAGQGTFGNQPQHF.

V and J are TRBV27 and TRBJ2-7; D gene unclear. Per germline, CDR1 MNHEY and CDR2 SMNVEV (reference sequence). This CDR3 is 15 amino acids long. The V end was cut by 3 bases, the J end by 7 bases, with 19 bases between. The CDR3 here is CASSFGNLQLREQYF. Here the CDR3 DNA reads TGTGCCAGCAGTTTTGGTAACTTACAACTGAGGGAGCAGTACTTC.

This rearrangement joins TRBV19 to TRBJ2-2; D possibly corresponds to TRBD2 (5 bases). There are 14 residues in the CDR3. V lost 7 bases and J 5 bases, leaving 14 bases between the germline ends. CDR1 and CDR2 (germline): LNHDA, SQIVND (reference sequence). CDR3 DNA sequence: TGTGCCAGTACCCTGAACGGGGTAACCGGGGAGCTGTTTTTT. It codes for CASTLNGVTGELFF.

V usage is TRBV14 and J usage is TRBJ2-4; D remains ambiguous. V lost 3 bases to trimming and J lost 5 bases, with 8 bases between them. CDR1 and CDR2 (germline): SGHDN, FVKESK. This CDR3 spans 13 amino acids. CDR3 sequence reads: CASSQFLENIQYF. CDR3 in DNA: TGTGCCAGCAGCCAGTTCCTAGAAAACATTCAGTACTTC.

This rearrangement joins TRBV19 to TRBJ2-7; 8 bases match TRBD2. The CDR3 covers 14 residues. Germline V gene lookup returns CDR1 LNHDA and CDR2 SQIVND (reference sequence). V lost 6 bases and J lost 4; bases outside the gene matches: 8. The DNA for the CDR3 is TGTGCCAGTAGAGAGGTAGCGGGGCATTACGAGCAGTACTTC. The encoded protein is CASREVAGHYEQYF.

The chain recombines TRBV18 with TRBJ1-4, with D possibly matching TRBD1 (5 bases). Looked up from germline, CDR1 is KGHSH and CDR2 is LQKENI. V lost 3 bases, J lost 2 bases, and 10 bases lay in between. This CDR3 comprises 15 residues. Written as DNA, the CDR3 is TGTGCCAGCTCACCCAGGGTGTCCACTAATGAAAAACTGTTTTTT. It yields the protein CASSPRVSTNEKLFF.

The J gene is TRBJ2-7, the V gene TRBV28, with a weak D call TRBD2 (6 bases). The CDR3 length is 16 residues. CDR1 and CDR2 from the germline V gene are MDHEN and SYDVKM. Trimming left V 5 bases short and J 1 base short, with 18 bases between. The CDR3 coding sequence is TGTGCCAGCAGTGCCTTCGGACTAACCCTTTCCTACGAGCAGTACTTC. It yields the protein CASSAFGLTLSYEQYF.

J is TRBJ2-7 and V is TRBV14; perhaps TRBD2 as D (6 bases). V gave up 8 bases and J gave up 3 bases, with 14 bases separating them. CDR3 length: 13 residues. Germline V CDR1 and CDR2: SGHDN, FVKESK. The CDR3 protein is CASAGGLGYEQYF. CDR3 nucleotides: TGTGCCAGCGCCGGGGGTCTAGGCTACGAGCAGTACTTC.

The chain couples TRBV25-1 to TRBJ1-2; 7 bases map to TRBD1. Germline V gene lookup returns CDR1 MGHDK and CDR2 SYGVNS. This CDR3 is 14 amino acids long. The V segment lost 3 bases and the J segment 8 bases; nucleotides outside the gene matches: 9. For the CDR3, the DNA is TGTGCCAGCAGTGACCGGTGGCAGGGGGGCGGCTACACCTTC. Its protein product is CASSDRWQGGGYTF.

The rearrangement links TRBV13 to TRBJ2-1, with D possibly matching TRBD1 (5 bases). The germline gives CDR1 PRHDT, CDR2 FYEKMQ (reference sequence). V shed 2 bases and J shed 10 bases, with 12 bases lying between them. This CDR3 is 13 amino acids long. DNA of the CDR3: TGTGCCAGCAGCTTACAGGGCTCAGGGGAGCAGTTCTTC. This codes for CASSLQGSGEQFF.

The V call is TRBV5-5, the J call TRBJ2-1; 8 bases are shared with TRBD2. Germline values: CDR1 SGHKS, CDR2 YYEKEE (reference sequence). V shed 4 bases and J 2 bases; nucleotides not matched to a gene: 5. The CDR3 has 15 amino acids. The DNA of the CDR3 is TGTGCCAGCAGCACTACGGGACTAGCCTACAATGAGCAGTTCTTC. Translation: CASSTTGLAYNEQFF.

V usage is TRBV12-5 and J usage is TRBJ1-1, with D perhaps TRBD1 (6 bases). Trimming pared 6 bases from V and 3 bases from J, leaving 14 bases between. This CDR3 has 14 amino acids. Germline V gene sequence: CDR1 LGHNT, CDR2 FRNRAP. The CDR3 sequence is CASGPTGRDTEAFF. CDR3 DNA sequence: TGTGCTAGTGGACCAACAGGGAGGGACACTGAAGCTTTCTTT.

The CDR3 DNA reads as TGCGCCAGCAGCCAAGTTGGGGCAGGTGAGCAGGTCGAGCAGTACTTC. Amino acid sequence: CASSQVGAGEQVEQYF. The chain links TRBV4-1 to TRBJ2-7, with D tentatively TRBD1 (5 bases). Trimming pared 1 base from V and 6 bases from J, leaving 19 bases between. CDR3 length: 16 amino acids. From germline, CDR1 is MGHRA and CDR2 YSYEKL.